These T cell receptor beta chains were read from a single sample in a study of shared clonotypes between healthy human individuals. Only in-frame clones appear in the TCRdb table, and some are missing; sequencing was by immunoSEQ multiplex PCR. Here the sample spans under 2,000,000 clones, less than 95% being singletons. Sequencing was carried out using naive CD8+ T cells sorted from blood. Receptors originate from a man younger than 35 in good health. Each CDR3 is given with its conserved first and last residue. D genes are given only for firm matches. Where a row states a size, it is once, few, many or the class of an expanded clone; other rows omit it.

>15|TRBJ2-7|TRBD1|TRBV4-1|.
CASSHSQGQGYEQYF
TGCGCCAGCAGCCATTCGCAGGGACAGGGCTACGAGCAGTACTTC
>15|TRBJ1-3|TRBD1|TRBV6-5|.
CASSYTTDRVDTIYF
TGTGCCAGCAGTTACACCACCGACAGGGTAGACACCATATATTTT
>14|TRBJ2-7|TRBD2|TRBV5-6|.
CASIRWGLADEQYF
TGTGCCAGCATCCGTTGGGGACTAGCGGACGAGCAGTACTTC
>11|TRBJ1-1|.|TRBV20-1|few
CSAPLNTEAFF
TGCAGTGCTCCTTTGAACACTGAAGCTTTCTTT
>14|TRBJ2-2|TRBD1|TRBV28|.
CASSLSGGPGELFF
TGTGCCAGCAGTTTATCAGGGGGCCCCGGGGAGCTGTTTTTT
>16|TRBJ2-1|.|TRBV11-2|.
CASSLETANHHNEQFF
TGTGCCAGCAGCTTAGAGACTGCTAACCACCACAATGAGCAGTTCTTC
>12|TRBJ2-3|.|TRBV7-2|once
CASSLDGDTQYF
TGTGCCAGCAGCTTAGACGGAGATACGCAGTATTTT
>14|TRBJ1-3|.|TRBV19|.
CATAPGRFQNTIYF
TGTGCCACTGCCCCCGGCCGTTTTCAAAACACCATATATTTT
>14|TRBJ2-2|TRBD1|TRBV28|.
CASSWGQGPGELFF
TGTGCCAGCAGTTGGGGACAGGGTCCCGGGGAGCTGTTTTTT
>13|TRBJ1-5|.|TRBV19|.
CASSKSYGQPQHF
TGTGCCAGTAGCAAATCATATGGTCAGCCCCAGCATTTT
>14|TRBJ2-7|.|TRBV7-2|.
CASSLDAEHYEQYF
TGTGCCAGCAGCTTAGACGCTGAGCACTACGAGCAGTACTTC
>15|TRBJ2-7|TRBD1|TRBV7-2|.
CASSLPGQGVYEQYF
TGTGCCAGCAGCTTACCGGGACAGGGGGTATACGAGCAGTACTTC
>14|TRBJ2-1|.|TRBV14|.
CASSFTSSYNEQFF
TGTGCCAGCTCCTTTACGAGCTCCTACAATGAGCAGTTCTTC
>13|TRBJ1-1|TRBD1|TRBV27|.
CASPRTGKGWAFF
TGTGCCAGCCCCCGGACAGGGAAGGGCTGGGCTTTCTTT
>14|TRBJ1-2|TRBD1|TRBV5-4|.
CASSEGQGAYGYTF
TGTGCCAGCAGCGAAGGACAGGGGGCCTATGGCTACACCTTC
>15|TRBJ1-3|.|TRBV28|.
CASSLGGYRGNTIYF
TGTGCCAGCAGTTTAGGAGGGTACCGAGGAAACACCATATATTTT
>11|TRBJ2-1|.|TRBV20-1|.
CSAGDANEQFF
TGCAGTGCAGGGGACGCCAATGAGCAGTTCTTC
>16|TRBJ1-1|.|TRBV7-9|.
CASSLNYPMGNTEAFF
TGTGCCAGCAGCTTAAATTACCCGATGGGGAACACTGAAGCTTTCTTT
>14|TRBJ1-2|TRBD1|TRBV4-3|.
CASSPDRGPYGYTF
TGCGCCAGCAGCCCCGACAGGGGACCCTATGGCTACACCTTC
>16|TRBJ1-1|.|TRBV30|.
CAWSQPGSGVNTEAFF
TGTGCCTGGAGCCAGCCGGGGTCAGGAGTGAACACTGAAGCTTTCTTT
>14|TRBJ2-5|.|TRBV19|.
CASSFRQGGETQYF
TGTGCCAGTAGTTTCCGGCAGGGAGGCGAGACCCAGTACTTC
>15|TRBJ2-1|.|TRBV1|.
CTSSPGLGSYNEQFF
TGCACCAGCAGCCCGGGACTAGGCTCCTACAATGAGCAGTTCTTC
>16|TRBJ1-4|TRBD1|TRBV19|.
CASSPDREGTNEKLFF
TGTGCCAGTAGTCCCGACAGGGAAGGAACTAATGAAAAACTGTTTTTT
>16|TRBJ2-3|TRBD2|TRBV6-6|.
CASSYSFAGETDTQYF
TGTGCCAGCAGTTACTCGTTCGCGGGGGAAACAGATACGCAGTATTTT
>15|TRBJ2-5|.|TRBV5-6|.
CASSLVRPIGETQYF
TGTGCCAGCAGCTTGGTTCGGCCTATCGGGGAGACCCAGTACTTC
>16|TRBJ2-7|.|TRBV30|.
CAWSPREGKGSYEQYF
TGTGCCTGGAGTCCCCGGGAAGGGAAGGGTTCCTACGAGCAGTACTTC
>13|TRBJ2-5|.|TRBV7-2|.
CASSLDSEETQYF
TGTGCCAGCAGCTTGGACAGCGAAGAGACCCAGTACTTC
>16|TRBJ1-5|.|TRBV7-8|once
CASSSLEGDLNQPQHF
TGTGCCAGCAGCTCCTTAGAAGGGGACCTCAATCAGCCCCAGCATTTT
>16|TRBJ2-1|TRBD1|TRBV10-1|.
CASSESLGDSLNEQFF
TGCGCCAGCAGTGAGTCGCTCGGGGACAGCCTCAATGAGCAGTTCTTC
>15|TRBJ2-7|TRBD1|TRBV4-3|once
CASSPGTGVSYEQYF
TGCGCCAGCAGCCCAGGGACAGGGGTCTCCTACGAGCAGTACTTC
>12|TRBJ1-5|.|TRBV6-1|once
CASSEGNQPQHF
TGTGCCAGCAGTGAGGGAAATCAGCCCCAGCATTTT
>14|TRBJ2-3|TRBD2|TRBV30|.
CAWTGAGSTDTQYF
TGTGCCTGGACCGGAGCGGGGAGCACAGATACGCAGTATTTT
>15|TRBJ2-3|TRBD1|TRBV13|.
CASSPRQGGTDTQYF
TGTGCCAGCAGCCCCCGACAGGGAGGCACAGATACGCAGTATTTT
>14|TRBJ2-2|.|TRBV11-2|.
CASRTAFNTGELFF
TGTGCCAGCAGGACAGCTTTTAACACCGGGGAGCTGTTTTTT
>16|TRBJ2-7|TRBD2|TRBV6-4|.
CASAGTSGPWGYEQYF
TGTGCCAGCGCCGGGACTAGCGGCCCCTGGGGCTACGAGCAGTACTTC
>15|TRBJ2-5|.|TRBV4-3|.
CASSQEYSYFETQYF
TGCGCCAGCAGCCAAGAATACAGTTATTTTGAGACCCAGTACTTC